This passage covers 17 T cell receptor beta chains from one sample sequenced in a study of vaccination effects on CD4 cells after COVID-19. Their antigens remain unidentified. Peptide-pool stimulation followed by sequencing identified expanded antigen-specific CD4+ clonotypes in the ViraFEST assay. Researchers isolated CD4+ T cells once roughly ten days of culture had elapsed. The table came from immunoSEQ multiplex PCR; TCRdb's copy has only in-frame clones and leaves some out. The sample holds 20,000 or so clones, around 66% seen once. Sequencing was performed on CD4+ T cells from PBMCs cultured with HCoV-229E spike peptides, taken before COVID-19 vaccination. All receptors come from a human donor who received a COVID-19 vaccine.

The chain is built from TRBV6-5 and TRBJ1-4; D possibly corresponds to TRBD1 (6 bases). Germline CDR1 is MNHEY and CDR2 is SVGAGI. This CDR3 contains 13 residues. Between the trimmed V and J ends, which lost 6 bases and 7 bases, there was a span of 12 bases. The CDR3 DNA reads TGTGCCAGCAGCCCCTGGGGGCTTGAAAAACTGTTTTTT. Translation gives CASSPWGLEKLFF.

This clone was recorded a few times. This chain joins TRBV14 and TRBJ2-1, with no clear D. Between the trimmed V and J ends, which lost 1 base and 0 bases, there was a span of 13 bases. The CDR3 loop spans 17 amino acids. Per germline, CDR1 SGHDN and CDR2 FVKESK. CDR3 in DNA: TGTGCCAGCAGCCAAGCTAGTCTCCGATCCTCCTACAATGAGCAGTTCTTC. This codes for CASSQASLRSSYNEQFF.

This chain connects TRBV14 to TRBJ2-7; D is undetermined. CDR3 length equals 14 residues. Germline assignment: CDR1 SGHDN and CDR2 FVKESK. Trimming pared 6 bases from V and 7 bases from J, leaving 19 bases between. For the CDR3, the DNA is TGTGCCAGCAGTCGAGGTCCTGGCTATTGGGAGCAGTACTTC. It encodes CASSRGPGYWEQYF. Full variable domain (missing parts from reference TRBV14 and TRBJ2-7): EAGVTQFPSHSVIEKGQTVTLRCDPISGHDNLYWYRRVMGKEIKFLLHFVKESKQDESGMPNNRFLAERTGGTYSTLKVQPAELEDSGVYFCASSRGPGYWEQYFGPGTRLTVT.

This rearrangement joins TRBV6-1 to TRBJ2-7, with TRBD1 matching over 7 bases. There are 15 residues in the CDR3. The trim removed 0 bases at V and 0 bases at J, leaving 2 bases unmatched. Germline CDR1 is MNHNS and CDR2 is SASEGT. The CDR3 loop reads CASSEAPGGSYEQYF. Written as DNA, the CDR3 is TGTGCCAGCAGTGAAGCGCCAGGGGGCTCCTACGAGCAGTACTTC.

As regards this clone: A read error may account for a junction end that differs from germline. The chain carries TRBV5-1 and TRBJ2-1; 11 bases map to TRBD1. The CDR3 is 15 residues long. CDR1 and CDR2 (germline): SGHRS, YFSETQ. In nucleotides, the CDR3 is TGCGCCAGCGGCTTGGGGACAGGGGGTTGGAATGAGCAGTTCTTC. Protein: CASGLGTGGWNEQFF.

The chain is built from TRBV5-1 and TRBJ2-5; 11 nucleotides align to TRBD2. The CDR3 covers 15 residues. With 5 bases clipped from V and 5 bases from J, the junction kept 8 bases outside the gene matches. Germline loops: CDR1 SGHRS, CDR2 YFSETQ. The CDR3 nucleotides read TGCGCCAGCAGTACCGGGACTAGCGGTAAGGAGACCCAGTACTTC. This encodes CASSTGTSGKETQYF. Full variable domain (missing parts from reference TRBV5-1 and TRBJ2-5): KAGVTQTPRYLIKTRGQQVTLSCSPISGHRSVSWYQQTPGQGLQFLFEYFSETQRNKGNFPGRFSGRQFSNSRSEMNVSTLELGDSALYLCASSTGTSGKETQYFGPGTRLLVL.

J is TRBJ1-6 and V is TRBV7-6; 8 bases are a match to TRBD1. CDR1 SGHVS and CDR2 FNYEAQ come from the germline V gene. V shed 2 bases and J 7 bases; nucleotides not matched to a gene: 16. This CDR3 comprises 19 residues. The CDR3 reads CASSLFGVAGGDLNSPLHF. In DNA form, the CDR3 reads TGTGCCAGCAGCTTATTTGGGGTGGCAGGGGGCGATTTAAATTCACCCCTCCACTTT.

The rearrangement joins TRBV11-2 to TRBJ2-1, with D hard to call. Germline loops: CDR1 SGHAT, CDR2 FQNNGV. The V and J ends lost 7 bases and 1 base respectively, with 11 bases between them. The CDR3 is 14 amino acids. CDR3 sequence reads: CASTLQSSYNEQFF. CDR3 DNA: TGTGCCAGCACGTTACAGAGTTCCTACAATGAGCAGTTCTTC.

This clone came up a few times. The gene calls are TRBV11-2 and TRBJ2-7; D uncertain. Germline CDR1 reads SGHAT; CDR2 reads FQNNGV. The CDR3 totals 13 residues. V was pared by 7 bases and J by 0 bases, with 10 bases between. CDR3 region: CASMDRTSYEQYF. Written as DNA, the CDR3 is TGTGCCAGCATGGATCGCACCTCCTACGAGCAGTACTTC.

The rearrangement uses TRBV10-3 and TRBJ2-2; D is unresolved. Trimming removed 3 bases at V and 2 bases at J, with 10 bases between. Germline V gene data show CDR1 as ENHRY and CDR2 as SYGVKD. This CDR3 spans 15 amino acids. The CDR3 sequence is CAISDGSPNTGELFF. CDR3 in DNA: TGTGCCATCAGTGATGGCAGCCCCAACACCGGGGAGCTGTTTTTT.

J is TRBJ2-1 and V is TRBV2, with TRBD2 identical over 8 bases. V was pared by 5 bases and J by 5 bases, with 8 bases of the junction left unmatched. Germline V gene lookup returns CDR1 SNHLY and CDR2 FYNNEI. This CDR3 is built from 15 residues. The CDR3 nucleotides read TGTGCCAGCAGTCAAAGCGGGAGAGCCGACAATGAGCAGTTCTTC. This translates into CASSQSGRADNEQFF.

This clone was found a few times. CDR3 in DNA: TGCGCCAGCAGCTTGGCCAGGACTCCAAATTCACCCCTCCACTTT. It yields the protein CASSLARTPNSPLHF. V is TRBV5-1 and J is TRBJ1-6; D call uncertain. V was shortened by 0 bases and J by 7 bases, with 11 bases between the two germline ends. The germline CDR1 and CDR2 sequences are SGHRS and YFSETQ. The CDR3 is made up of 15 amino acids.

The chain is built from TRBV6-5 and TRBJ1-5; D possibly corresponds to TRBD1 (5 bases). The CDR3 consists of 14 residues. V dropped 6 bases and J dropped 5 bases, with 14 bases sitting between them. Germline-derived CDR1 and CDR2 are MNHEY and SVGAGI. CDR3 in DNA: TGTGCCAGCAGGGGACCGGAGCTTTATCAGCCCCAGCATTTT. It codes for CASRGPELYQPQHF.

The gene calls are TRBV5-1 and TRBJ1-6; no clear D gene. Germline loops: CDR1 SGHRS, CDR2 YFSETQ. The length of the CDR3 is 14 residues. The germline V and J ends were trimmed by 0 bases and 7 bases, with 8 bases remaining between them. CDR3 nucleotide sequence: TGCGCCAGCAGCTTGGGACCGCTCAATTCACCCCTCCACTTT. Residues: CASSLGPLNSPLHF.

The chain is built from TRBV5-6 and TRBJ1-4; D is unclear. Germline V lookup: CDR1 SGHDT, CDR2 YYEEEE. V gave up 0 bases and J gave up 3 bases, with 9 bases separating them. The CDR3 spans 15 residues. In nucleotides, the CDR3 is TGTGCCAGCAGCTTGGGTACTGCGTCTAATGAAAAACTGTTTTTT. This sequence encodes CASSLGTASNEKLFF.

The chain recombines TRBV30 with TRBJ1-5, with a possible D match to TRBD1 (5 bases). Trimming stripped 3 bases from V and 6 bases from J, with 12 bases between. The V gene's germline CDR1 is GTSNPN and CDR2 SVGIG (reference sequence). The CDR3 loop spans 13 amino acids. In DNA form, the CDR3 reads TGTGCCTGGAGCGCAGGGTATGGTCAGCCCCAGCATTTT. It encodes CAWSAGYGQPQHF.

The chain joins TRBV7-9 to TRBJ2-7, with 8 bases that match TRBD1. J lost 0 bases, V lost 1 base, and 5 bases had no gene match. CDR3 length equals 16 residues. The germline V gene encodes CDR1 SEHNR and CDR2 FQNEAQ (reference sequence). CDR3 sequence reads: CASSLGLGTGSYEQYF. The CDR3 DNA sequence: TGTGCCAGCAGCTTAGGCCTCGGGACAGGCTCCTACGAGCAGTACTTC.